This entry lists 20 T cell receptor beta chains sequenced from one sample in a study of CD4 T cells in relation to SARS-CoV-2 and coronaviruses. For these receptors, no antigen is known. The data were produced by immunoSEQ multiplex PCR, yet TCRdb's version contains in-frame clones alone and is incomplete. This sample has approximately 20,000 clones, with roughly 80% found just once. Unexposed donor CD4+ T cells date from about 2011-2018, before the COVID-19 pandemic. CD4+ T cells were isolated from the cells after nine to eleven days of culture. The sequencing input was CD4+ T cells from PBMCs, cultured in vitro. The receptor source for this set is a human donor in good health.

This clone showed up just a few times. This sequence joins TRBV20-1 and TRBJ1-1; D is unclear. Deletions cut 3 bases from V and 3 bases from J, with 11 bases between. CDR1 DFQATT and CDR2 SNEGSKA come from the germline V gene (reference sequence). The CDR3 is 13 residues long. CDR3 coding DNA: TGCAGTGCTAGTGAGGATTGGGACACTGAAGCTTTCTTT. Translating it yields CSASEDWDTEAFF.

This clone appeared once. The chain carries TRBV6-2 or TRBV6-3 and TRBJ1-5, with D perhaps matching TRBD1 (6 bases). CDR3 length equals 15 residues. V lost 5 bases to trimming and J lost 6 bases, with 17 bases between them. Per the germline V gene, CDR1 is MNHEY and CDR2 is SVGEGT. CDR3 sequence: CASSRKTGSGQPQHF. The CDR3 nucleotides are TGTGCCAGCAGTCGAAAGACAGGCTCCGGTCAGCCCCAGCATTTT.

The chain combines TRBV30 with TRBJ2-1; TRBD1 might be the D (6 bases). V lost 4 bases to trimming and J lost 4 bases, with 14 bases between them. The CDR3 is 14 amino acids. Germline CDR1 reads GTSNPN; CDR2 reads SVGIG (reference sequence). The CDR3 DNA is TGTGCCTGGAAAGGGGGTTTCTCGTACAATGAGCAGTTCTTC. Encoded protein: CAWKGGFSYNEQFF.

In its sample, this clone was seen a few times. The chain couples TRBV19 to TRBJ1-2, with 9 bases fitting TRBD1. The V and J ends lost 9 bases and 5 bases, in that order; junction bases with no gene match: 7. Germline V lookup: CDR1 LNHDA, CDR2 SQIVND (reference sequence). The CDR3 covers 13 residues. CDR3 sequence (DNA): TGTGCCAGCGACGGCGGGACAGGGTATGGCTACACCTTC. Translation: CASDGGTGYGYTF.

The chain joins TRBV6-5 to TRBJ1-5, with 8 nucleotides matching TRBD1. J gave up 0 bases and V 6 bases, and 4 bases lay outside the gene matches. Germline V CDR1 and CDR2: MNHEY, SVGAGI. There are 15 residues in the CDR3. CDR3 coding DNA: TGTGCCAGCAGCGCAGACAGGGGTAGCAATCAGCCCCAGCATTTT. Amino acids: CASSADRGSNQPQHF.

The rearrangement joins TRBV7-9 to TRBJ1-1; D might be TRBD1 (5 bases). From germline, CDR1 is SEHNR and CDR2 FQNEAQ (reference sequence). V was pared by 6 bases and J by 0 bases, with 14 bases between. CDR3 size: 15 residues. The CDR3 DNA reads TGTGCCAGCAGGCTGCCAGGGATTATGAACACTGAAGCTTTCTTT. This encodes CASRLPGIMNTEAFF.

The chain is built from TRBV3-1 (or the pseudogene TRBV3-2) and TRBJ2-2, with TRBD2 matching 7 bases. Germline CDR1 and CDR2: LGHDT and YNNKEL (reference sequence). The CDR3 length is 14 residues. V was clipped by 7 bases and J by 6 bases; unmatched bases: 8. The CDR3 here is CASMRGGSPGELFF. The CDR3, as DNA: TGTGCCAGCATGAGAGGCGGGAGCCCCGGGGAGCTGTTTTTT.

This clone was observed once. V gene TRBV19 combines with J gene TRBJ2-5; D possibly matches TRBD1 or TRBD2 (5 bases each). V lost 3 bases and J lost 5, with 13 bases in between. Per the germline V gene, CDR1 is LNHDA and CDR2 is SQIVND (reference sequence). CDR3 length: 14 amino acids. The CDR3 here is CASSIQDGAETQYF. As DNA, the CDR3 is TGTGCCAGTAGTATCCAGGACGGGGCGGAGACCCAGTACTTC.

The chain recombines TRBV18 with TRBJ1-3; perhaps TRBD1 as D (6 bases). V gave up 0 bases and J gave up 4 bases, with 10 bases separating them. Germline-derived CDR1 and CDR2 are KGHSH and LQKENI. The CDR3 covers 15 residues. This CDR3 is CASSPPGGSGNTIYF. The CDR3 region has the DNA TGTGCCAGCTCACCACCGGGGGGCTCAGGAAACACCATATATTTT.

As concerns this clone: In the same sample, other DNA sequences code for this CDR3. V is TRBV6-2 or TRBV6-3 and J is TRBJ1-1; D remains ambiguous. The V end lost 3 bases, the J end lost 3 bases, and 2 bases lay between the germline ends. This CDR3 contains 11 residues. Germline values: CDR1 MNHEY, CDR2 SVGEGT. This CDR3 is CASSYDTEAFF. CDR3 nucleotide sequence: TGTGCCAGCAGTTATGACACTGAAGCTTTCTTT.

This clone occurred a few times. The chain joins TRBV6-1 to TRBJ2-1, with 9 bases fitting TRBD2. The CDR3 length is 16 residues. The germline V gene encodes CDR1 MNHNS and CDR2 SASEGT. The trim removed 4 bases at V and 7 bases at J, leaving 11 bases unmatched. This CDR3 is CASSAYGTSQENEQFF. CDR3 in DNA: TGTGCCAGCAGTGCTTACGGGACTAGCCAAGAGAATGAGCAGTTCTTC.

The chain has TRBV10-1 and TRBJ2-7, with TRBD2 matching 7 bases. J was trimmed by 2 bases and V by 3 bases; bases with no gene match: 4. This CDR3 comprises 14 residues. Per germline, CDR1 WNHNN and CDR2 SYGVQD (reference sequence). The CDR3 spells CASSDEGGPYEQYF. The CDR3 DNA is TGCGCCAGCAGTGATGAGGGAGGGCCCTACGAGCAGTACTTC.

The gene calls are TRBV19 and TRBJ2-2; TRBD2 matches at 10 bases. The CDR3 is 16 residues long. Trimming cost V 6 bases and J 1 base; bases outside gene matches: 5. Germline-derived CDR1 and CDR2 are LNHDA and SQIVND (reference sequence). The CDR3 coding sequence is TGTGCCAGTAGCACCCGACTAGCGGGGAACACCGGGGAGCTGTTTTTT. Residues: CASSTRLAGNTGELFF. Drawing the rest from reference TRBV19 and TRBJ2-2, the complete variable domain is DGGITQSPKYLFRKEGQNVTLSCEQNLNHDAMYWYRQDPGQGLRLIYYSQIVNDFQKGDIAEGYSVSREKKESFPLTVTSAQKNPTAFYLCASSTRLAGNTGELFFGEGSRLTVL.

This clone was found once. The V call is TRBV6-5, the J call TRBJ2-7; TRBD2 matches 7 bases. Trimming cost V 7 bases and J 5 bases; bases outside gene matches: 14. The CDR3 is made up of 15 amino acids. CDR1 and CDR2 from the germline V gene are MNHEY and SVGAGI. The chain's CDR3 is CASISIGAGADEQYF. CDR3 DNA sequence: TGTGCCAGCATCTCAATAGGGGCGGGAGCCGACGAGCAGTACTTC.

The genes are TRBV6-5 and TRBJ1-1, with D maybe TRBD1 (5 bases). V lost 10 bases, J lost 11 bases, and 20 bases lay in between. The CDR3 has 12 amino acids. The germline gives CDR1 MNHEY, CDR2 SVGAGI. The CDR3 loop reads CATKQSGSGAFF. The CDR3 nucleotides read TGTGCCACCAAACAATCAGGGTCCGGGGCTTTCTTT.

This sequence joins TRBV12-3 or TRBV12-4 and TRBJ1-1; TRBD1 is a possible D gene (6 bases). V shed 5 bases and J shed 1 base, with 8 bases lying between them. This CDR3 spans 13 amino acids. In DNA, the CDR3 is TGTGCCAGCAGTCGACAGGAGAACACTGAAGCTTTCTTT. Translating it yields CASSRQENTEAFF.

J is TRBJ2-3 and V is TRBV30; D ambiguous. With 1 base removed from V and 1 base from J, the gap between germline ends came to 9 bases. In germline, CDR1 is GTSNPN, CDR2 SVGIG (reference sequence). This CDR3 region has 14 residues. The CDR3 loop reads CAWSGEVGTDTQYF. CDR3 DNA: TGTGCCTGGAGTGGGGAAGTGGGCACAGATACGCAGTATTTT.

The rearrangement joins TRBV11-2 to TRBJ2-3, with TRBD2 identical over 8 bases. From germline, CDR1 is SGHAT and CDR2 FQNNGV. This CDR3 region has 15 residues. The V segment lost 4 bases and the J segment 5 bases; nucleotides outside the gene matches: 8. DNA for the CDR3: TGTGCCAGCAGCTCTATCCGGGGGGGGAAAGATACGCAGTATTTT. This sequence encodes CASSSIRGGKDTQYF.

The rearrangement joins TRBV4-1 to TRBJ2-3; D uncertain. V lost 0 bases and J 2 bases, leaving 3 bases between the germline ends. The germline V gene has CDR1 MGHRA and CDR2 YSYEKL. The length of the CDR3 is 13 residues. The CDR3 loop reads CASSQEYTDTQYF. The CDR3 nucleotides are TGCGCCAGCAGCCAAGAGTACACAGATACGCAGTATTTT.

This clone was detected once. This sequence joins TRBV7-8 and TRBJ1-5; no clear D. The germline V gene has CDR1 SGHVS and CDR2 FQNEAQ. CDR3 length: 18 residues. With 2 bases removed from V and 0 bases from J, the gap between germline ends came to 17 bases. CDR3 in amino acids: CASSLRPRTEYSNQPQHF. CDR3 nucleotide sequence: TGTGCCAGCAGCTTACGGCCCAGGACGGAGTATAGCAATCAGCCCCAGCATTTT.